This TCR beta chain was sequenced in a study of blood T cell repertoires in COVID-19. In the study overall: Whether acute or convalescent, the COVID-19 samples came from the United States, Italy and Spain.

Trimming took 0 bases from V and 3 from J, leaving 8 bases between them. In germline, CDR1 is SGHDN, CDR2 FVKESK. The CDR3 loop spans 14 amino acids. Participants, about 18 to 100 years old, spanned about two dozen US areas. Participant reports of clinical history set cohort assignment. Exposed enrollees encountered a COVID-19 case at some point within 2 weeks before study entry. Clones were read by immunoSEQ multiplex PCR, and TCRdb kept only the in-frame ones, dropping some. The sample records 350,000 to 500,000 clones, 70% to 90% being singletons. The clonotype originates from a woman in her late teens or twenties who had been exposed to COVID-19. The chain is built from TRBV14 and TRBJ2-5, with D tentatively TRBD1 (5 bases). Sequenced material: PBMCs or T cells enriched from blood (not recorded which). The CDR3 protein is CASSQEAGKETQYF. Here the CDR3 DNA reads TGTGCCAGCAGCCAAGAGGCAGGGAAAGAGACCCAGTACTTC.